This T cell receptor (beta chain) was obtained from a study of blood T cell repertoires in COVID-19. Turning to the study itself: Samples of COVID-19 (acute and convalescent) were obtained from the United States, Italy and Spain. From T cells, B-cell-depleted T cells, or PBMCs came the material, which was cDNA or gDNA.

Original processing notes: Reference gene primers were amplified, and this amplification served to estimate nucleated cell counts. Profiled with immunoSEQ multiplex PCR; TCRdb holds only in-frame clones, not every one. The DNA was the basis for D and trimming; V, J and clone size are from that table. The repertoire holds about 150,000 clones, with over 80% as singletons. Participants were aged about 18 to 90 years, lived in roughly 23 US areas, and enrolled virtually. This clone was counted between two and nine times. After removal of 0 bases from V and 7 bases from J, the junction contained 5 bases not matched to a gene. The CDR3 runs 17 residues. Germline V gene sequence: CDR1 LGHDT, CDR2 YNNKEL (reference sequence).

This chain joins TRBV3-1 (or the pseudogene TRBV3-2) and TRBJ2-1; 14 nucleotides align to TRBD2. The sequenced sample was PBMCs or T cells enriched from blood (not recorded which). This sequence originates from a woman between 40 and 50 years old who had recovered from COVID-19. For the CDR3, the DNA is TGTGCCAGCAGCCAAGAAGGACTAGCGGGGGGCGTGAATGAGCAGTTCTTC. Protein: CASSQEGLAGGVNEQFF.